These 22 T cell receptor beta chains were sequenced from one sample in a study of T cell responses to AZD1222 COVID-19 vaccine (dated by TCRdb to about 2021). Libraries were made using the immunoSEQ multiplex PCR assay. The table was pulled from immuneACCESS by TCRdb, which kept in-frame rearrangements only. Such tables lose some clones; where checked, under half of the loss comes from unresolved V genes, and the rest has no known cause. The sample includes 95,000 or so clones, with approximately 93% observed a single time. About 8.1% of the sample lies in the top ten. Sample time point, as interpreted from the label and publication: about 28 days (+/-7) after the second vaccine dose. This specimen consisted of peripheral blood, obtained 28 days after the second AZD1222 dose. The receptors derive from an adult who received the AZD1222 COVID-19 vaccine.

The chain couples TRBV6-2 or TRBV6-3 to TRBJ1-1; TRBD1 matches 12 bases. CDR1 is MNHEY, CDR2 SVGEGT, per germline. CDR3 length: 18 residues. J was trimmed by 4 bases and V by 5 bases; bases with no gene match: 14. For the CDR3, the DNA is TGTGCCAGCAGTACAGGGACAGGGGGCTACGTTTCGGGCACTGAAGCTTTCTTT. Protein sequence: CASSTGTGGYVSGTEAFF.

This chain uses TRBV9 with TRBJ2-5; the D is unclear. Trimming removed 0 bases at V and 5 bases at J, with 11 bases between. The CDR3 has 14 residues. Germline V gene sequence: CDR1 SGDLS, CDR2 YYNGEE. The CDR3 loop is CASSVASPMETQYF. As DNA, the CDR3 is TGTGCCAGCAGCGTAGCCAGCCCCATGGAGACCCAGTACTTC.

The chain joins TRBV28 to TRBJ1-2; no clear D. This CDR3 spans 14 amino acids. Germline values: CDR1 MDHEN, CDR2 SYDVKM. Trimming removed 2 bases from V and 5 bases from J, with 12 bases in between. DNA of the CDR3: TGTGCCAGCAGTTTACGGAGGGAAGGATATGGCTACACCTTC. Translating gives CASSLRREGYGYTF.

The chain carries TRBV25-1 and TRBJ1-1, with D maybe TRBD1 (6 bases). The V gene's germline CDR1 is MGHDK and CDR2 SYGVNS. CDR3 length: 18 amino acids. Deletions cut 6 bases from V and 1 base from J, with 24 bases between. The CDR3 sequence: CASSPTGQGINWNTEAFF. The CDR3 DNA is TGTGCCAGCAGCCCCACGGGGCAGGGGATTAATTGGAACACTGAAGCTTTCTTT.

This clone was observed once. The V call is TRBV19, the J call TRBJ2-1, with TRBD2 identical over 10 bases. The CDR3 runs to 14 residues. Germline assignment: CDR1 LNHDA and CDR2 SQIVND (reference sequence). J was trimmed by 5 bases and V by 5 bases; bases with no gene match: 3. In DNA, the CDR3 is TGTGCCAGTAGTTTACTAGCGGGAAACAATGAGCAGTTCTTC. Residues: CASSLLAGNNEQFF.

In the case of this clone: Other DNA variants within this sample encode the same CDR3. This chain links TRBV6-2 or TRBV6-3 with TRBJ1-5; D perhaps matches TRBD1 (5 bases). Germline V gene lookup returns CDR1 MNHEY and CDR2 SVGEGT. CDR3 size: 14 residues. Trimming took off 6 bases at V and 4 bases at J, with 13 bases between the two ends. In nucleotides, the CDR3 is TGTGCCAGCAGCTATACGGGGGGAAATCAGCCCCAGCATTTT. It yields the protein CASSYTGGNQPQHF.

V is TRBV7-2 and J is TRBJ1-1; D is uncertain. This CDR3 region has 14 residues. V lost 3 bases and J 3 bases, leaving 11 bases between the germline ends. Germline V gene data show CDR1 as SGHTA and CDR2 as FQGNSA. The CDR3 DNA reads as TGTGCCAGCAGCTTTGTTTCGGTGGACACTGAAGCTTTCTTT. This sequence encodes CASSFVSVDTEAFF. The variable domain in full, completed from reference TRBV7-2 and TRBJ1-1, reads GAGVSQSPSNKVTEKGKDVELRCDPISGHTALYWYRQSLGQGLEFLIYFQGNSAPDKSGLPSDRFSAERTGGSVSTLTIQRTQQEDSAVYLCASSFVSVDTEAFFGQGTRLTVV.

J is TRBJ2-3 and V is TRBV6-6; 9 bases align to TRBD1. Germline CDR1 reads MNHNY; CDR2 reads SVGAGI (reference sequence). This CDR3 spans 17 amino acids. With V trimmed by 5 bases and J by 4 bases, 13 bases remained unmatched. The CDR3, as DNA: TGTGCCAGCAGTCGGGTCACGGGACAGGGAGGCGCAGATACGCAGTATTTT. Protein product: CASSRVTGQGGADTQYF.

The V call is TRBV20-1, the J call TRBJ2-1; the D is unclear. Germline V gives CDR1 DFQATT, CDR2 SNEGSKA (reference sequence). V lost 6 bases, J lost 6 bases, and 9 bases lay in between. This CDR3 spans 11 amino acids. Here the CDR3 reads CSARQFNEQFF. CDR3 bases: TGCAGTGCCCGTCAGTTCAATGAGCAGTTCTTC.

The chain is built from TRBV5-1 and TRBJ1-3; no definite D call. Germline V CDR1 and CDR2: SGHRS, YFSETQ. CDR3 length equals 17 residues. The ends were cut back, 1 base at V and 0 bases at J, with 14 bases in the middle. The CDR3 DNA sequence: TGCGCCAGCAGCTTGAATTCTGACTCGAGCTCTGGAAACACCATATATTTT. It is translated as CASSLNSDSSSGNTIYF. The complete variable domain, with remaining parts taken from reference TRBV5-1 and TRBJ1-3, reads KAGVTQTPRYLIKTRGQQVTLSCSPISGHRSVSWYQQTPGQGLQFLFEYFSETQRNKGNFPGRFSGRQFSNSRSEMNVSTLELGDSALYLCASSLNSDSSSGNTIYFGEGSWLTVV.

The chain has TRBV7-7 and TRBJ2-2; D is possibly TRBD2 (5 bases). This CDR3 region has 15 residues. The germline V gene has CDR1 SSHAT and CDR2 FNYEAQ (reference sequence). With 5 bases removed from V and 5 bases from J, the gap between germline ends came to 15 bases. As DNA, the CDR3 is TGTGCCAGCAGCCCCTATGAGGGTACGACCGGGGAGCTGTTTTTT. It codes for CASSPYEGTTGELFF.

The V and J genes are TRBV28 and TRBJ2-7; TRBD2 matches 7 bases. The CDR3 is 14 amino acids. Unmatched junction bases numbered 4, after V lost 3 bases and J lost 2 bases. Germline loops: CDR1 MDHEN, CDR2 SYDVKM. CDR3 sequence reads: CASSLVGGPYEQYF. CDR3 sequence (DNA): TGTGCCAGCAGTTTGGTGGGAGGGCCCTACGAGCAGTACTTC.

V is TRBV6-1 and J is TRBJ2-5, with 10 bases lining up with TRBD2. The ends lost 8 bases at V and 5 bases at J; junction bases unmatched: 11. This CDR3 spans 15 amino acids. Germline CDR1 and CDR2: MNHNS and SASEGT. The chain's CDR3 is CASGEAGGPSETQYF. The CDR3 DNA reads TGTGCCAGCGGAGAAGCGGGAGGGCCAAGTGAGACCCAGTACTTC.

The rearrangement joins TRBV5-4 to TRBJ2-5; 9 bases line up with TRBD1. CDR3 length: 15 amino acids. Germline V CDR1 and CDR2: SGHNT, YYREEE (reference sequence). Trimming removed 3 bases from V and 1 base from J; junction bases left unmatched: 4. The CDR3 DNA reads TGTGCCAGCAGCTCCACAGGGGGCCCCCAAGAGACCCAGTACTTC. Translated: CASSSTGGPQETQYF.

This chain joins TRBV28 and TRBJ2-7; 12 nucleotides match TRBD2. V dropped 8 bases and J dropped 6; count of bases not matched to a gene: 8. This CDR3 is 14 amino acids long. Germline CDR1 MDHEN, CDR2 SYDVKM. In DNA form, the CDR3 reads TGTGCCAGCGAGACTAGCGGGAGACCCTTCGAGCAGTACTTC. Protein sequence: CASETSGRPFEQYF.

V and J are TRBV6-1 and TRBJ1-2; no reliable D call. CDR1 is MNHNS and CDR2 is SASEGT in the germline V gene. The CDR3 contains 11 residues. V lost 9 bases and J lost 2, with 7 bases in between. The CDR3 sequence is CASRVNYGYTF. CDR3 DNA: TGTGCCAGTAGGGTAAACTATGGCTACACCTTC.

This chain uses TRBV7-9 with TRBJ1-1; 8 bases agree with TRBD1. Germline loops: CDR1 SEHNR, CDR2 FQNEAQ (reference sequence). The CDR3 length is 14 residues. With V trimmed by 3 bases and J by 3 bases, 3 bases remained unmatched. CDR3 in DNA: TGTGCCAGCAGCTTGACAGGGGACTACACTGAAGCTTTCTTT. It specifies CASSLTGDYTEAFF.

Here the CDR3 reads CASRTGTGINQPQHF. The CDR3 coding sequence is TGTGCCAGCAGGACCGGGACAGGCATCAATCAGCCCCAGCATTTT. The J gene is TRBJ1-5, the V gene TRBV2, with 8 bases that match TRBD1. Trimming removed 6 bases from V and 3 bases from J; junction bases left unmatched: 7. The CDR3 consists of 15 residues. Germline CDR1 SNHLY, CDR2 FYNNEI.

The chain combines TRBV28 with TRBJ2-3, with 10 bases aligning to TRBD2. The V and J ends lost 2 bases and 5 bases, in that order; junction bases with no gene match: 10. The germline CDR1 and CDR2 sequences are MDHEN and SYDVKM. The CDR3 covers 17 residues. CDR3 DNA sequence: TGTGCCAGCAGTTTAGGGGCTAGCGGGAGATCCGGAGATACGCAGTATTTT. Amino acid sequence: CASSLGASGRSGDTQYF.

This CDR3 is CASSDRPANTGELFF. CDR3 DNA: TGTGCCAGTAGCGACAGGCCCGCGAACACCGGGGAGCTGTTTTTT. The chain recombines TRBV19 with TRBJ2-2, with a tentative D call TRBD1 (6 bases). There are 15 residues in the CDR3. V was clipped by 6 bases and J by 0 bases, with 11 bases between them. Looked up from germline, CDR1 is LNHDA and CDR2 is SQIVND (reference sequence).

The V gene is TRBV3-1 (or the pseudogene TRBV3-2), the J gene TRBJ2-2; TRBD2 is a possible D gene (5 bases). CDR3 length: 13 residues. V lost 6 bases and J 1 base, leaving 6 bases between the germline ends. Germline V gives CDR1 LGHDT, CDR2 YNNKEL (reference sequence). The CDR3, as DNA: TGTGCCAGCAGACTAGAGAACACCGGGGAGCTGTTTTTT. Translation: CASRLENTGELFF.

V and J are TRBV19 and TRBJ1-1; weak D call: TRBD1 (5 bases). Germline V gene data show CDR1 as LNHDA and CDR2 as SQIVND (reference sequence). This CDR3 region has 13 residues. V was clipped by 5 bases and J by 11 bases, with 18 bases between them. CDR3 DNA sequence: TGTGCCAGTAGTGGGAACCAGGGACGCCTCGCTTTCTTT. Encoded protein: CASSGNQGRLAFF.